This T cell receptor beta chain was observed in a study of cytomegalovirus exposure and HLA in healthy donors. In the study overall: An early data release held around 80 million unique TCRs from HLA-typed donors. The study's findings and limits: Looking again later, the authors saw that most CMV-associated TCR beta chains seemed HLA-restricted. Later analysis indicated greater clonal expansion among HLA-associated TCR beta chains than among equally common other chains.

Unmatched junction bases numbered 3, after V lost 1 base and J lost 8 bases. This CDR3 spans 13 amino acids. Per germline, CDR1 MNHNS and CDR2 SASEGT. Although they were nominally healthy when sampled, donors likely had unrecorded immune exposures. This PCR relied on a set of 60 Vbeta primers and 13 Jbeta primers. The data were produced by immunoSEQ multiplex PCR, yet TCRdb's version contains in-frame clones alone and is incomplete. The sample contains about 180,000 clones, almost 80% of which appear only once. Of note for this clone: The antigen is not known.

This clonotype originated in a man younger than 45 in good health and CMV-seronegative. The chain has TRBV6-1 and TRBJ1-2, with 8 bases identical to TRBD1. Sequencing input: PBMCs. The chain's CDR3 is CASSEEDRAGYTF. In DNA, the CDR3 is TGTGCCAGCAGTGAAGAGGACAGGGCAGGCTACACCTTC.